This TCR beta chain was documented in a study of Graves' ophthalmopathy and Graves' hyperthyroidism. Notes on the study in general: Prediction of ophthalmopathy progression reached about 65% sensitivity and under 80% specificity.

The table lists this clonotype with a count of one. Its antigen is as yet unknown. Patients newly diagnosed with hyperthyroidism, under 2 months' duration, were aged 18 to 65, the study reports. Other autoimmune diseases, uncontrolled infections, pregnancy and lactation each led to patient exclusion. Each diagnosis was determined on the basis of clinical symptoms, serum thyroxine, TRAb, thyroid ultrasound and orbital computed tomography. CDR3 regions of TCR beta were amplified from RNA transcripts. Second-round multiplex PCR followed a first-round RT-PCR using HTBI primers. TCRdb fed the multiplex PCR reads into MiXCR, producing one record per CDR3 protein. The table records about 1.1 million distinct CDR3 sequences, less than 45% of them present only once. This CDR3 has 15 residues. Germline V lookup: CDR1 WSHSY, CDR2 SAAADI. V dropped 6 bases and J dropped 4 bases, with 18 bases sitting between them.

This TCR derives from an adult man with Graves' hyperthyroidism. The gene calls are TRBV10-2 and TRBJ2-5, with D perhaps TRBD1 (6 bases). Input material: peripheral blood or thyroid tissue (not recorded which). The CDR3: CASSLGAASTETQYF. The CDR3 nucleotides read TGCGCCAGCAGCCTGGGGGCGGCTTCAACAGAGACCCAGTACTTC.